The 13 T cell receptor beta chains in this list originate from one sample, sequenced in a study of cytomegalovirus exposure and HLA in healthy donors. The PCR contained 60 Vbeta and 13 Jbeta primers. The assay was immunoSEQ multiplex PCR, and TCRdb's table has in-frame clones only and misses some. The sample comprises tens of thousands of clones, 77% of which are singletons, and 2.5% to 3% rests with the top ten. Sequenced sample: PBMCs. The receptors shown here come from a man in his fifties or sixties in good health and CMV-seropositive.

V gene TRBV30 combines with J gene TRBJ2-7, with D hard to call. The V and J ends lost 1 base and 4 bases respectively, with 8 bases between them. CDR3 size: 12 residues. Per germline, CDR1 GTSNPN and CDR2 SVGIG (reference sequence). The CDR3: CAWSEHAYEQYF. CDR3 DNA sequence: TGTGCCTGGAGTGAACACGCTTACGAGCAGTACTTC.

This chain links TRBV9 with TRBJ2-7; 8 bases match TRBD2. The ends lost 0 bases at V and 2 bases at J; junction bases unmatched: 4. Germline lookup yields CDR1 SGDLS and CDR2 YYNGEE. The CDR3 has 15 residues. The CDR3 DNA is TGTGCCAGCAGCGTAGTCCCAGCGGGAGCCTACGAGCAGTACTTC. It codes for CASSVVPAGAYEQYF.

This clone was seen a single time. This chain connects TRBV30 to TRBJ2-5, with D perhaps matching TRBD2 (6 bases). Trimming shortened V by 3 bases and J by 1 base, and 18 bases separated the two germline ends. The length of the CDR3 is 16 residues. Germline CDR1 reads GTSNPN; CDR2 reads SVGIG (reference sequence). The CDR3 bases are TGTGCCTGGAGGAGGAGGGGAGCGGCTTTCCAAGAGACCCAGTACTTC. It is translated as CAWRRRGAAFQETQYF.

The rearrangement joins TRBV5-1 to TRBJ1-1, with 8 nucleotides matching TRBD1. This CDR3 contains 17 residues. Per the germline V gene, CDR1 is SGHRS and CDR2 is YFSETQ. V dropped 2 bases and J dropped 0; count of bases not matched to a gene: 9. The CDR3 DNA reads TGCGCCAGCAGCTTAGCTACCGGGACAGGCTTGAACACTGAAGCTTTCTTT. The encoded protein is CASSLATGTGLNTEAFF.

The table lists this clone with a few counts. This sequence joins TRBV15 and TRBJ2-3, with TRBD2 identical over 10 bases. The CDR3 spans 15 residues. Trimming at V came to 5 bases and at J to 2 bases, leaving 4 bases not matched to a gene. Germline V CDR1 and CDR2: LNHNV, YYDKDF (reference sequence). CDR3 sequence: CATSSTSGNTDTQYF. CDR3 DNA sequence: TGTGCCACCAGCTCCACTAGCGGGAACACAGATACGCAGTATTTT.

The CDR3, as DNA: TGTGCCAGCAGCTTAGGTAGAGCGGGAGGGCCTGACGAGCAGTACTTC. As protein: CASSLGRAGGPDEQYF. The chain is built from TRBV11-3 and TRBJ2-7; 10 bases align to TRBD2. Trimming removed 1 base from V and 5 bases from J; junction bases left unmatched: 8. The CDR3 has 16 amino acids. Per the germline V gene, CDR1 is SGHNT and CDR2 is YENEEA.

The V and J genes are TRBV6-5 and TRBJ2-3; 9 nucleotides agree with TRBD2. The V gene end was trimmed by 5 bases and the J gene end by 2 bases; junction bases not matched to a gene: 5. Germline V gene lookup returns CDR1 MNHEY and CDR2 SVGAGI. The CDR3 covers 15 residues. CDR3 nucleotides: TGTGCCAGCAGTACAACTAGCGGGCTCACAGATACGCAGTATTTT. The encoded protein is CASSTTSGLTDTQYF.

The chain combines TRBV11-3 with TRBJ1-4, with 9 bases aligning to TRBD1. Germline V lookup: CDR1 SGHNT, CDR2 YENEEA. This CDR3 contains 15 residues. V lost 5 bases, J lost 8 bases, and 9 bases stayed unmatched. CDR3 loop: CASSPSGQGGEKLFF. CDR3 nucleotide sequence: TGTGCCAGCAGCCCCTCGGGACAGGGCGGCGAAAAACTGTTTTTT.

This clone appeared a single time. The genes are TRBV27 and TRBJ2-7; no reliable D call. V shed 3 bases and J shed 4 bases, with 4 bases lying between them. The CDR3 spans 11 residues. Germline CDR1 and CDR2: MNHEY and SMNVEV (reference sequence). DNA for the CDR3: TGTGCCAGCAGTTTCCGGTACGAGCAGTACTTC. This gives the protein CASSFRYEQYF.

The genes are TRBV2 and TRBJ2-7, with a weak D call TRBD1 (6 bases). Germline CDR1 SNHLY, CDR2 FYNNEI. The CDR3 extends over 15 amino acids. Trimming stripped 1 base from V and 4 bases from J, with 14 bases between. CDR3 coding DNA: TGTGCCAGCAGTGAAGTTGGTACAGGGATATACGAGCAGTACTTC. Encoded protein: CASSEVGTGIYEQYF.

Comment on this clone: Other DNA sequences from this sample encode an identical CDR3 as well. The V call is TRBV2, the J call TRBJ2-2, with 14 nucleotides matching TRBD2. The CDR3 consists of 15 residues. The germline gives CDR1 SNHLY, CDR2 FYNNEI. The V gene end was trimmed by 8 bases and the J gene end by 4 bases; junction bases not matched to a gene: 3. In DNA form, the CDR3 reads TGTGCCAGCCGAGGACTAGCGGGAGGCACCGGGGAGCTGTTTTTT. Amino acids: CASRGLAGGTGELFF.

The chain joins TRBV6-1 to TRBJ2-3, with unresolved D. With 5 bases removed from V and 3 bases from J, the gap between germline ends came to 9 bases. The germline V gene has CDR1 MNHNS and CDR2 SASEGT. The CDR3 runs 13 residues. The CDR3 loop is CASSYQLTDTQYF. The CDR3 nucleotides read TGTGCCAGCAGTTATCAACTGACAGATACGCAGTATTTT.

The gene calls are TRBV19 and TRBJ2-7; 7 bases map to TRBD1. The CDR3 totals 14 residues. Germline V gene lookup returns CDR1 LNHDA and CDR2 SQIVND (reference sequence). Trimming removed 7 bases from V and 0 bases from J; junction bases left unmatched: 6. The CDR3 is CASTLDRSSYEQYF. The CDR3 nucleotides read TGTGCCAGTACCCTGGACAGGAGCTCCTACGAGCAGTACTTC.